This T cell receptor (beta chain) was profiled in a study of human T cells and chemical hapten exposure. Turning to the study itself: TCR yields per sample varied mostly from small pooled library volume differences. Whole-study findings and limits: No alteration of TCRs above 1 in 1000 frequency was seen with DPC sensitization.

Time point described: healthy volunteer bleed at 2 weeks. The starting material, unfractionated whole blood, was used for total RNA extraction. This clonotype turned up a few times. Antigen: not known. Germline V CDR1 and CDR2: SGHDN, FVKESK. V was shortened by 1 base and J by 2 bases, with 14 bases between the two germline ends. The CDR3 sequence is 16 residues long. The library tagged each cDNA molecule with unique molecular identifiers. As originally analysed: Samples contained a median of approximately 100,000 TCRs, with a range of roughly 20,000 to 690,600. TCRdb ran MiXCR on the RACE reads and lists one entry per CDR3 protein. Clone size and V and J calls follow TCRdb, not the original study. The sample holds 25,000 to 35,000 distinct CDR3 sequences, less than 8% seen once.

The TCR originated in a human donor in good health. Some clones in this sample may be carry-over from other donors' samples. This rearrangement joins TRBV14 to TRBJ1-2; D uncertain. The sequenced material came from whole blood. The CDR3 region has the DNA TGTGCCAGCAGCCAAGTTCCCGTTCGCCAAAACTATGGCTACACCTTC. This translates into CASSQVPVRQNYGYTF.